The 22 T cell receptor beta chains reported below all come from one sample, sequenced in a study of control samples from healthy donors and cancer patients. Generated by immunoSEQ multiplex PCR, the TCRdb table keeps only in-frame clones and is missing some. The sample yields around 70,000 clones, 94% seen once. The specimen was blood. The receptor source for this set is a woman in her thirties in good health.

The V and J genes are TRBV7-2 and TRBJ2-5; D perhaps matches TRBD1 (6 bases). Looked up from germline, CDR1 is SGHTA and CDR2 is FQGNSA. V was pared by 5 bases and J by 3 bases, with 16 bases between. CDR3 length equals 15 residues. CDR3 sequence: CASSPNEQGEETQYF. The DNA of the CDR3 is TGTGCCAGCAGCCCGAATGAACAGGGTGAAGAGACCCAGTACTTC.

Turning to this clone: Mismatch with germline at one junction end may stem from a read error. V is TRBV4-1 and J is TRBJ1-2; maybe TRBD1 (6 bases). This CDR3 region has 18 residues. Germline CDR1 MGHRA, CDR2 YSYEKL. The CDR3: CASSQGTMAGAVFHGYTF. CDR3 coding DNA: TGCGCCAGCAGCCAAGGGACTATGGCAGGGGCGGTTTTCCATGGCTACACTTTC.

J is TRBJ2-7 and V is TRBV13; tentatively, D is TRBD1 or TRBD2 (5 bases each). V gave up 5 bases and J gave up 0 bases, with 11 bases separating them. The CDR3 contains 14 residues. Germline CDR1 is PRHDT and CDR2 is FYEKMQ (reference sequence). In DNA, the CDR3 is TGTGCCAGCAGCAAATCCGGGACCTCCTACGAGCAGTACTTC. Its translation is CASSKSGTSYEQYF.

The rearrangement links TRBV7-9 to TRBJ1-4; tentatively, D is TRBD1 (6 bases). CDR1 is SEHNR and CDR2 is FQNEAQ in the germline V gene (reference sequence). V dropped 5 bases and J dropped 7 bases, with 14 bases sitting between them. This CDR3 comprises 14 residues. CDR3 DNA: TGTGCCAGCAGCCAACAGGGCCTTTCTGAAAAACTGTTTTTT. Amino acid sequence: CASSQQGLSEKLFF.

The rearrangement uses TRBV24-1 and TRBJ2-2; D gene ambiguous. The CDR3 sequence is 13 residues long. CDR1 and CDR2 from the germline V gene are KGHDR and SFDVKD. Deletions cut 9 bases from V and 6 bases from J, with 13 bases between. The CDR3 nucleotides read TGTGCCACCGGTTATGGGGAACCCGGGGAGCTGTTTTTT. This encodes CATGYGEPGELFF.

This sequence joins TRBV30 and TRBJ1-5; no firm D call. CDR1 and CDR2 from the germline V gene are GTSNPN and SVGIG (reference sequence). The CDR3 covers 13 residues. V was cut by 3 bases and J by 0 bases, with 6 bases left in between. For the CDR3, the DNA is TGTGCCTGGAGCGAAAATAGCAATCAGCCCCAGCATTTT. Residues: CAWSENSNQPQHF.

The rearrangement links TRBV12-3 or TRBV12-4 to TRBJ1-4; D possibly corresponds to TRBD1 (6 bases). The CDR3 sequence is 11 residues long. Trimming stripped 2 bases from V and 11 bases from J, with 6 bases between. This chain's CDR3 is CASSLTGKLFF. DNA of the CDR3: TGTGCCAGCAGTTTAACAGGGAAACTGTTTTTT.

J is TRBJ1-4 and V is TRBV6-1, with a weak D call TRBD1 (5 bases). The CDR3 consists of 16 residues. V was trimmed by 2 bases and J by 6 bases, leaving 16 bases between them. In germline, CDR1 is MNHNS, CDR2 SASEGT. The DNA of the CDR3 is TGTGCCAGCAGTGAATGGGGTGGGGACCTTGATGAAAAACTGTTTTTT. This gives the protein CASSEWGGDLDEKLFF.

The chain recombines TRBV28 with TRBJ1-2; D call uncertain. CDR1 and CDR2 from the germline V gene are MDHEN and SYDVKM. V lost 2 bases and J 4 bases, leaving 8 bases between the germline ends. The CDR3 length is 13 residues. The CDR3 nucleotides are TGTGCCAGCAGTTTAGGTAGATTCTATGGCTACACCTTC. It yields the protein CASSLGRFYGYTF.

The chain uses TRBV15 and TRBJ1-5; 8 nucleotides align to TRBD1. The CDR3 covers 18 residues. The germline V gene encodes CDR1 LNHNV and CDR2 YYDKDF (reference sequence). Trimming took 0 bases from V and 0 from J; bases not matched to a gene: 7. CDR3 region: CATSRDPNRGGSNQPQHF. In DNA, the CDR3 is TGTGCCACCAGCAGAGATCCGAACAGGGGGGGTAGCAATCAGCCCCAGCATTTT.

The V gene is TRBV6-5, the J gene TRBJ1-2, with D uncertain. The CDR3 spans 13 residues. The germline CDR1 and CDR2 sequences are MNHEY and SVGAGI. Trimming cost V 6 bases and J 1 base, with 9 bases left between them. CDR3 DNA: TGTGCCAGCAGCCGAGGCAGTAACTATGGCTACACCTTC. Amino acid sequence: CASSRGSNYGYTF.

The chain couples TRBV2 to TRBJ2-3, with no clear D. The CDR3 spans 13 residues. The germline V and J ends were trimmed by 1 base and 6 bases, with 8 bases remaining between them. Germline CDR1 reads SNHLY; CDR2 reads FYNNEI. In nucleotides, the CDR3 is TGTGCCAGCAGTGAAGGGGTCGGGGATACGCAGTATTTT. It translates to CASSEGVGDTQYF.

The CDR3 DNA reads TGTGCCAGCCTTAGCTCCTACGAGCAGTACGTC. As protein: CASLSSYEQYV. The chain joins TRBV2 to TRBJ2-7; D is uncertain. There are 11 residues in the CDR3. Germline values: CDR1 SNHLY, CDR2 FYNNEI. V lost 8 bases, J lost 0 bases, and 5 bases lay in between.

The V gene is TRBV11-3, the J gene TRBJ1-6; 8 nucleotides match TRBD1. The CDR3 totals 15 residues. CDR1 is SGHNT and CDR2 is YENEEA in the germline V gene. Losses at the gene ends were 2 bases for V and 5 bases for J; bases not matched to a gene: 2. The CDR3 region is CASSLWGQDNSPLHF. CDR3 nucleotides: TGTGCCAGCAGCTTATGGGGACAGGATAATTCACCCCTCCACTTT.

CDR3 protein: CASSSVNYGTVDGYTF. The CDR3 bases are TGTGCCAGCAGCTCCGTTAACTACGGGACGGTCGATGGCTACACCTTC. The V and J genes are TRBV7-9 and TRBJ1-2; TRBD1 might be the D (5 bases). Trimming cost V 4 bases and J 6 bases, with 21 bases left between them. Germline-derived CDR1 and CDR2 are SEHNR and FQNEAQ (reference sequence). The CDR3 has 16 amino acids.

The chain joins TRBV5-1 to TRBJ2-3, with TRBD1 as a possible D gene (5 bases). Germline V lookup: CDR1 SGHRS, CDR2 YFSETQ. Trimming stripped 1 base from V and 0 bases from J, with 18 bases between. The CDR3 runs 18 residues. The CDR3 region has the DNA TGCGCCAGCAGCTTGTTCGGACAACCACTCTCTAGCACAGATACGCAGTATTTT. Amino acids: CASSLFGQPLSSTDTQYF.

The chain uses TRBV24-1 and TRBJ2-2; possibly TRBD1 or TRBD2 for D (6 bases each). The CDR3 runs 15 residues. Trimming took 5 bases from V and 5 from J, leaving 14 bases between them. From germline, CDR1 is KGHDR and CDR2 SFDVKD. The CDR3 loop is CATSVKTGGTGELFF. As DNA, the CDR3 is TGTGCCACCAGTGTTAAGACAGGAGGGACCGGGGAGCTGTTTTTT.

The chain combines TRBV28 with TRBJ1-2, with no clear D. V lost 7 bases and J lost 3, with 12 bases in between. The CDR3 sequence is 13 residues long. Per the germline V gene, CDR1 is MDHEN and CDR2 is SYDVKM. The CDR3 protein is CASNPPGYYGYTF. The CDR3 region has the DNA TGTGCCAGCAATCCGCCGGGTTACTATGGCTACACCTTC.

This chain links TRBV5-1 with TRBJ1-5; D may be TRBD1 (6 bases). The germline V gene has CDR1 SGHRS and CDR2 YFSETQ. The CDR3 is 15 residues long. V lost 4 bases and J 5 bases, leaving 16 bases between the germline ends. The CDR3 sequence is CASSTGGGEDQPQHF. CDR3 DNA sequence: TGCGCCAGCAGCACCGGAGGGGGGGAGGATCAGCCCCAGCATTTT.

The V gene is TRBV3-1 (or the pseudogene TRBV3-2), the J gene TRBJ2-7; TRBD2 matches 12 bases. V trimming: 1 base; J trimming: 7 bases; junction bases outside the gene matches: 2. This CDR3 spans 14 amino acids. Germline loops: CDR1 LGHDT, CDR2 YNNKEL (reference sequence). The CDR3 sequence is CASSQGGLAGEQYF. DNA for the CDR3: TGTGCCAGCAGCCAAGGAGGACTAGCGGGAGAGCAGTACTTC.

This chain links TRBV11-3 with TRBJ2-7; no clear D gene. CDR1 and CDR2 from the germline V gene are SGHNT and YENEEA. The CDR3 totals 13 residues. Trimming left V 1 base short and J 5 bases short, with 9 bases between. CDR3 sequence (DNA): TGTGCCAGCAGCTTAGCCACGGGCAACGAGCAGTACTTC. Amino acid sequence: CASSLATGNEQYF. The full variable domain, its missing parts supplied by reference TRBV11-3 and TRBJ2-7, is EAGVVQSPRYKIIEKKQPVAFWCNPISGHNTLYWYLQNLGQGPELLIRYENEEAVDDSQLPKDRFSAERLKGVDSTLKIQPAELGDSAVYLCASSLATGNEQYFGPGTRLTVT.

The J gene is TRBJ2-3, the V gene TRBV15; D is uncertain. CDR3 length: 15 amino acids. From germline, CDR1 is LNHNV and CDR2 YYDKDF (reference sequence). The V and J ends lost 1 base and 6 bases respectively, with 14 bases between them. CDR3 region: CATSRGRGTSDTQYF. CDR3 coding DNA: TGTGCCACCAGCAGAGGCCGAGGTACATCCGATACGCAGTATTTT.